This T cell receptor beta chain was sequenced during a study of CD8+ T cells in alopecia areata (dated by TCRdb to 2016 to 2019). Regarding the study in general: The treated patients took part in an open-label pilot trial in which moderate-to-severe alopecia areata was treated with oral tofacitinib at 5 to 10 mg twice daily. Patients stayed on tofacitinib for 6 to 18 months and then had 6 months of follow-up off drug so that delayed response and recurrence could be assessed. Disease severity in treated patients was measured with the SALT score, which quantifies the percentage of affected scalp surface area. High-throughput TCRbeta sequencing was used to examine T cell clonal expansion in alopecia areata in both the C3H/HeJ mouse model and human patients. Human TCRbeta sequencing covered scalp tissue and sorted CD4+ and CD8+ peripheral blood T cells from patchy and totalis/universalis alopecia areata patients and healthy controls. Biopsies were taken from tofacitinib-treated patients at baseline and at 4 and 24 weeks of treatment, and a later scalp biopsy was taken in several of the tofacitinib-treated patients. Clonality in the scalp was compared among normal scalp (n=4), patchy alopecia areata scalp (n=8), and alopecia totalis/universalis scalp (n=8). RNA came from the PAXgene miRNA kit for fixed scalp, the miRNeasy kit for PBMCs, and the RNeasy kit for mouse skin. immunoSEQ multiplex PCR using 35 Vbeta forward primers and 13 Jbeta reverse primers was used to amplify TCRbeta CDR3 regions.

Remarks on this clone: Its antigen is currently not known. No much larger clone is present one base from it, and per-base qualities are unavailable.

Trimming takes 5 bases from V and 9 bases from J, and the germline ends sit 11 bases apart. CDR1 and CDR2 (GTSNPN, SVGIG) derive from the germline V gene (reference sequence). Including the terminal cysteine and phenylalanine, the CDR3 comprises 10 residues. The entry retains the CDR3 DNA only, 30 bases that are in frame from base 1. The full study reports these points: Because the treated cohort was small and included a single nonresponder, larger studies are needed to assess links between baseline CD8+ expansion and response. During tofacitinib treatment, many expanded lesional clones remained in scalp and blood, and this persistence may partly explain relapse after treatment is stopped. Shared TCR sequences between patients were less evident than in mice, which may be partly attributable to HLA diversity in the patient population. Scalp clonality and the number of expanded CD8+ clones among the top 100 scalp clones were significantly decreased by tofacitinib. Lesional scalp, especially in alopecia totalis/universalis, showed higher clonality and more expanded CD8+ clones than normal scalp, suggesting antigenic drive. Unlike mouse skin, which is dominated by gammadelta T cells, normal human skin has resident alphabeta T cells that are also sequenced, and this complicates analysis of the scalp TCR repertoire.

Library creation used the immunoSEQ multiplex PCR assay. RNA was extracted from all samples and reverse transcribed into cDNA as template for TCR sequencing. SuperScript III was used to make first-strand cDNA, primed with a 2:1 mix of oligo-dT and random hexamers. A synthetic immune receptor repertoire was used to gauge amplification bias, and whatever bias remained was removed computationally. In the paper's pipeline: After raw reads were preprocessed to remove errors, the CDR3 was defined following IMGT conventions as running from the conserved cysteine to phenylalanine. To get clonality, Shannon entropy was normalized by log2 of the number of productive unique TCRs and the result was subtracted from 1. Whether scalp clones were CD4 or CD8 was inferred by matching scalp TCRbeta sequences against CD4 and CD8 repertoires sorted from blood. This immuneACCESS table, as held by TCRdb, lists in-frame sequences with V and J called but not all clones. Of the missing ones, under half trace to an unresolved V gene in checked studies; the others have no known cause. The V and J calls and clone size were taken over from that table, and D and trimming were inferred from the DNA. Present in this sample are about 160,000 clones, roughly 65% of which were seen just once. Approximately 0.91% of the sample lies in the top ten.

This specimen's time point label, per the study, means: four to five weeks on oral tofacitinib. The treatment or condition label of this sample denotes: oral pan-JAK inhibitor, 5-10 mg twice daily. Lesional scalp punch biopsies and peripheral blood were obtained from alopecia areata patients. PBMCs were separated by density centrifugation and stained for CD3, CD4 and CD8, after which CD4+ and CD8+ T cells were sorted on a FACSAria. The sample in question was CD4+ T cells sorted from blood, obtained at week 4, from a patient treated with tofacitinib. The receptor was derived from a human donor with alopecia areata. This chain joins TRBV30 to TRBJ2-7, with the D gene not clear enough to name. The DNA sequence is TGTGCCTGGGGGAAGGGTGGGCAGTACTTC. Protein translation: CAWGKGGQYF.